This T cell receptor beta chain derives from a study of neurological immune-mediated disorders. The study's findings and limits: HTLV-1-associated myelopathy ranked highest for TCR clonal expansion and multiple sclerosis lowest, beneath healthy controls. The repertoires of 18 of 34 multiple sclerosis patients were placed by phylogenetic grouping in a single related-CDR3 cluster, which may be a signature.

Germline lookup yields CDR1 SGHRS and CDR2 YFSETQ. The ends were cut back, 0 bases at V and 1 base at J, with 10 bases in the middle. The CDR3 consists of 15 residues. The cDNA was produced through 5'RACE with 10-nucleotide random UMIs. Using its own MiXCR run on the 5' RACE reads, TCRdb lists one record per CDR3 protein. There are almost 85,000 distinct CDR3 sequences in the sample; around 2.6% occur only once, and more than 0.95% lies in the top ten. Unsorted libraries came from 2 million PBMCs stored at -80 °C. This clonotype was counted many times. Antigen unknown. This TCR was recovered from a woman in her twenties or thirties with multiple sclerosis. Input material: PBMCs. This chain links TRBV5-1 with TRBJ2-5; D may be TRBD2 (6 bases). CDR3 sequence reads: CASSLGGSGQETQYF. In DNA, the CDR3 is TGCGCCAGCAGCTTGGGGGGTAGCGGCCAAGAGACCCAGTACTTC.